This note documents a single T cell receptor (beta chain) sequence. Its antigen is currently not known. Base quality data are lacking; no much larger clone is found one base away. The time point label for this specimen denotes: baseline before first vaccination. Vaccinee samples were obtained from the UK trials COV001 and COV002, which included a single-blind randomized controlled phase 2/3 trial of AZD1222 (ChAdOx1 nCoV-19) in healthy adults. For TCRbeta chain sequencing, PBMC samples from trial participants were taken at day 0 and at day 28 after the second dose. The CDR3 regions of human TCRbeta chains were analyzed by immunosequencing. Per the authors' processing: TCRs in the repertoires were compared against a reference library of SARS-CoV-2-specific TCRs that had been generated with the MIRA antigen-specificity platform. Breadth was defined as the fraction of unique TCRs that were SARS-CoV-2-associated, and depth was defined as the fraction of total T cells that were SARS-CoV-2-associated. Using the MIRA data, each spike-specific TCR was mapped to the spike region that the TCR reacts to and placed in a CD4 or CD8 class. Log10-transformed breadth and depth values were compared by one-way ANOVA with Sidak's multiple comparisons tests. TCRdb retrieved this table from immuneACCESS and kept in-frame rearrangements only. Not all clones are present; in checked studies, unresolved V genes account for under half, and no reason is known for the remainder. V, J and clone size are those of that table, while D and trimming were read from the DNA. The sample table lists approximately 130,000 clones, about 93% of them with a count of one. The ten largest clones add up to around 0.91% of the sample.

The data are from a study of T cell responses to AZD1222 COVID-19 vaccine (dated by TCRdb to the early 2020s). Regarding the research as a whole: AZD1222 recipients whose second dose came at about 4 weeks and those whose second dose came at about 12 weeks were combined into one group, since spike-specific TCR depth and breadth did not differ between the two schedules. Trial participants were enrolled into age subgroups of 18-55, 56-69 and 70-plus years, which contained about 150, 28 and 57 TCR-sequenced participants, respectively. A total of 233 trial participants underwent TCR sequencing, of whom about 210 had received two doses of AZD1222 and about 25 had received two doses of the MenACWY control vaccine.

V ends up 1 base short and J 4 bases short, with an unmatched junction base count of 7. The CDR3 measures 16 amino acids from cysteine to phenylalanine. Just the 48-base CDR3 DNA is kept, in frame starting at base 1. In the germline V gene, CDR1 corresponds to SGHDN and CDR2 to FVKESK. The paper's findings and limits, for the study overall: In the small 56-69-year group, the increase in depth fell short of significance, most likely because of low power. After two AZD1222 doses, both the breadth and the depth of spike-specific TCRs were significantly higher than at day 0 and than in MenACWY recipients. Reportedly, almost half of the unique spike-specific TCRs recognized epitopes lying outside the regions that are mutated in the B.1.351 and B.1.1.7 variants. The vaccine-associated CD4 TCRs covered the entire spike protein, and the dominant responses fell in regions 160-218 and 743-854. Conclusions about previously exposed vaccinees are limited, since just a handful of AZD1222 recipients were seropositive for SARS-CoV-2 at baseline. Participants were mostly white British and included more females than males, and it was suggested by the authors that clonal diversity may have been underestimated. No day 14 peak-response samples were available, so repertoires were characterized only after the peak T cell response.

This material consisted of peripheral blood, taken on day 0 of AZD1222 vaccination. This chain joins TRBV14 to TRBJ2-3, and TRBD2 aligns with 8 junction nucleotides. The sequence was obtained from an adult in good health. The CDR3 has the sequence CASSQAKMGLADTQYF. The nucleotide sequence is TGTGCCAGCAGCCAAGCCAAGATGGGACTAGCAGATACGCAGTATTTT.